This passage covers 11 T cell receptor beta chains from one sample sequenced in a study of blood T cell repertoires in COVID-19. The data were produced by immunoSEQ multiplex PCR, yet TCRdb's version contains in-frame clones alone and is incomplete. Of 400,000 or so clones detected, roughly 86% appear once; the ten largest clones hold around 3%. The sequenced sample consisted of peripheral blood. Source of these receptors: a human donor in a cohort sampled during active COVID-19.

V is TRBV9 and J is TRBJ2-1; 7 bases are a match to TRBD2. CDR1 and CDR2 from the germline V gene are SGDLS and YYNGEE. The J segment lost 9 bases and the V segment lost 3 bases, leaving 6 bases of the junction unmatched. This CDR3 contains 13 residues. The CDR3 nucleotides read TGTGCCAGCAGCGAGGCGGGAGCGGGTGAGCAGTTCTTC. Translated: CASSEAGAGEQFF.

This chain's CDR3 is CASSSGTGGGYTF. As DNA, the CDR3 is TGCGCCAGCAGCTCCGGGACAGGGGGTGGCTACACCTTC. The genes are TRBV5-1 and TRBJ1-2, with 11 bases fitting TRBD1. V lost 3 bases, J lost 7 bases, and 2 bases stayed unmatched. Looked up from germline, CDR1 is SGHRS and CDR2 is YFSETQ. This CDR3 contains 13 residues.

The chain employs TRBV19 and TRBJ1-6; no definite D call. V lost 5 bases, J lost 9 bases, and 17 bases lay in between. The germline gives CDR1 LNHDA, CDR2 SQIVND (reference sequence). The CDR3 is 15 amino acids. The CDR3 DNA reads as TGTGCCAGTAGTTTGGGAGCAGACAAGACTTCACCCCTCCACTTT. Translation: CASSLGADKTSPLHF.

The J gene is TRBJ2-3, the V gene TRBV5-1; 12 bases map to TRBD2. Germline assignment: CDR1 SGHRS and CDR2 YFSETQ. The CDR3 has 14 amino acids. The V and J ends lost 5 bases and 6 bases, in that order; junction bases with no gene match: 4. The CDR3 sequence: CASSTGLAGDTQYF. The DNA for the CDR3 is TGCGCCAGCAGTACTGGACTAGCGGGGGATACGCAGTATTTT.

V usage is TRBV16 and J usage is TRBJ1-2; 7 bases line up with TRBD1. The CDR3 runs to 14 residues. J gave up 0 bases and V 5 bases, and 3 bases lay outside the gene matches. Looked up from germline, CDR1 is KGHSY and CDR2 is FQNENV. The CDR3 spells CASSWTGSNYGYTF. The CDR3 DNA follows: TGTGCCAGCAGCTGGACAGGTTCTAACTATGGCTACACCTTC.

The genes are TRBV4-1 and TRBJ1-5; 9 nucleotides agree with TRBD1. CDR1 is MGHRA, CDR2 YSYEKL, per germline. V dropped 4 bases and J dropped 3; count of bases not matched to a gene: 10. The CDR3 loop spans 17 amino acids. In DNA, the CDR3 is TGCGCCAGCAGCCGCAACGAAGGGGACAGGGACAATCAGCCCCAGCATTTT. Translating it yields CASSRNEGDRDNQPQHF.

This chain uses TRBV6-2 or TRBV6-3 with TRBJ2-3, with TRBD2 matching over 8 bases. After removal of 5 bases from V and 0 bases from J, the junction contained 7 bases not matched to a gene. There are 16 residues in the CDR3. Germline V lookup: CDR1 MNHEY, CDR2 SVGEGT. The CDR3 sequence: CASSPWRGASTDTQYF. The DNA of the CDR3 is TGTGCCAGCAGTCCCTGGCGGGGGGCGAGCACAGATACGCAGTATTTT.

This clone was counted only a few times. V gene TRBV5-1 combines with J gene TRBJ2-2; TRBD2 is a possible D gene (7 bases). The germline gives CDR1 SGHRS, CDR2 YFSETQ. The CDR3 sequence is 16 residues long. V lost 4 bases and J 4 bases, leaving 17 bases between the germline ends. CDR3 region: CASSPSPGGGTGELFF. In nucleotides, the CDR3 is TGCGCCAGCAGCCCCTCCCCGGGGGGCGGCACCGGGGAGCTGTTTTTT.

The CDR3 here is CASSGRTGGNSNQPQHF. Here the CDR3 DNA reads TGTGCCAGCAGTGGACGGACAGGGGGTAATAGCAATCAGCCCCAGCATTTT. The chain combines TRBV6-1 with TRBJ1-5; 10 bases match TRBD1. Germline-derived CDR1 and CDR2 are MNHNS and SASEGT. The ends lost 4 bases at V and 0 bases at J; junction bases unmatched: 6. There are 17 residues in the CDR3.

The J gene is TRBJ2-7, the V gene TRBV11-2, with 8 nucleotides matching TRBD2. The CDR3 totals 14 residues. V lost 5 bases to trimming and J lost 3 bases; unmatched junction nucleotides: 6. Germline CDR1 SGHAT, CDR2 FQNNGV. The CDR3 DNA is TGTGCCAGCAGCCGGGGGGGGGCCCACTACGAGCAGTACTTC. This encodes CASSRGGAHYEQYF.

The chain links TRBV5-4 to TRBJ2-7; 7 positions match TRBD2. From germline, CDR1 is SGHNT and CDR2 YYREEE (reference sequence). The V and J ends lost 4 bases and 4 bases, in that order; junction bases with no gene match: 14. This CDR3 is built from 16 residues. Written as DNA, the CDR3 is TGTGCCAGCAGCCCTAGCGGAGCTAGCTCAAAATACGAGCAGTACTTC. This codes for CASSPSGASSKYEQYF.